The T cell receptor beta chain described here comes from a study of beta chain features in type 1 diabetes. Study results and caveats: Compared to healthy donors, patients appeared to have naive, central memory and Treg TCRB repertoires that were more alike.

The germline V and J ends were trimmed by 8 bases and 4 bases, with 16 bases remaining between them. Germline CDR1 and CDR2: SNHLY and FYNNEI. CDR3 size: 14 residues. The study reverse transcribed the entire isolated RNA, so it sequenced expressed TCRB transcripts. Profiling relied on immunoSEQ multiplex PCR, and the TCRdb table lists in-frame clones only, not all of them. The table lists 37,000 or so clones, around half of them singletons. A remark on this clone: Its target is unknown.

Every donor had blood drawn once into heparin, roughly 110 mL on average. The material sequenced was central memory CD4+ T cells from blood. The chain links TRBV2 to TRBJ2-3; D perhaps matches TRBD2 (7 bases). The sequence came from a woman aged 18 to 35 in good health. CDR3 bases: TGTGCCAGCTGGGAGGGGGGGCCGTCAGATACGCAGTATTTT. Translation gives CASWEGGPSDTQYF.